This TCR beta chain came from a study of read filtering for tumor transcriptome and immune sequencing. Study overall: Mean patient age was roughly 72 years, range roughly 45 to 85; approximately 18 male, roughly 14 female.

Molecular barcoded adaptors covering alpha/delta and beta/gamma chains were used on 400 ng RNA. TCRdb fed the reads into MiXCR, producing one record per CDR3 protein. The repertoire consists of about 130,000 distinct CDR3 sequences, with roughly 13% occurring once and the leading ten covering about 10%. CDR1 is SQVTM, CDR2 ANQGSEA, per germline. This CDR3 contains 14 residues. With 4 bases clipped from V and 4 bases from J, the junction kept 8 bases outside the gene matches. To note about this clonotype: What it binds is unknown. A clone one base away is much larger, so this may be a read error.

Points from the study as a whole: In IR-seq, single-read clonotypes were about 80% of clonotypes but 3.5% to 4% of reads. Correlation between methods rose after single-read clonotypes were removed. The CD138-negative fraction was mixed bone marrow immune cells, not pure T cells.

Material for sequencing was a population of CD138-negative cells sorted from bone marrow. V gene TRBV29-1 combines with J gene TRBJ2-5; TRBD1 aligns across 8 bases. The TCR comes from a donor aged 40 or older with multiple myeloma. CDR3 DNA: TGCAGCGTTGGAACGGCAGGGGGCCTAGAGACCCAGTACTTC. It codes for CSVGTAGGLETQYF.